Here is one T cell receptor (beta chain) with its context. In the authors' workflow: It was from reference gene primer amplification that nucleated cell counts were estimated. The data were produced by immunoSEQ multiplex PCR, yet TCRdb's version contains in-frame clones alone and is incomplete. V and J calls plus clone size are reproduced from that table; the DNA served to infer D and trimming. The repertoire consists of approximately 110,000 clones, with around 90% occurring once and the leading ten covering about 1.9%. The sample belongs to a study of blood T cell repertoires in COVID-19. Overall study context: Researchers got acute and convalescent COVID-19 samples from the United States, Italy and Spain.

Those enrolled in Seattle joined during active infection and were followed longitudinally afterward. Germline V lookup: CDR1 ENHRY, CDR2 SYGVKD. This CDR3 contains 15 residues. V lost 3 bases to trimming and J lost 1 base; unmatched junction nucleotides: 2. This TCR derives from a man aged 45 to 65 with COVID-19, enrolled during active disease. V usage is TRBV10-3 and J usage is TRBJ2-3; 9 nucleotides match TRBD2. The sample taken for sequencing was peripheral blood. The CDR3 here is CAISDPSGGTDTQYF. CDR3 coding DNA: TGTGCCATCAGTGACCCTAGCGGGGGCACAGATACGCAGTATTTT.